One and the same sample provided the 22 T cell receptor beta chains below, sequenced in a study of CD8+ T cells in alopecia areata. Specified treatment: oral pan-JAK inhibitor, 5-10 mg twice daily. Isolated RNA was reverse transcribed into cDNA used as the sequencing template. Assay: immunoSEQ multiplex PCR; the TCRdb copy retains only in-frame clones and omits some. The sample consists of about 280,000 clones, nearly 60% of them appearing once. The source material was CD4+ T cells sorted from blood, sampled at week 24, from a patient treated with tofacitinib. Source of these receptors: a human donor with alopecia areata.

This chain connects TRBV30 to TRBJ1-6; no reliable D call. Germline V gene data show CDR1 as GTSNPN and CDR2 as SVGIG (reference sequence). CDR3 length equals 17 residues. V dropped 0 bases and J dropped 0 bases, with 12 bases sitting between them. The chain's CDR3 is CAWSVRLLSSYNSPLHF. CDR3 in DNA: TGTGCCTGGAGTGTACGACTCCTGAGCTCCTATAATTCACCCCTCCACTTT.

V gene TRBV5-1 combines with J gene TRBJ2-1; D remains ambiguous. Germline-derived CDR1 and CDR2 are SGHRS and YFSETQ. The V gene lost 1 base and the J gene lost 0 bases, with 5 bases spanning the gap. The CDR3 loop spans 14 amino acids. The CDR3 DNA reads as TGCGCCAGCAGCTTGCTCTTCTCCTACAATGAGCAGTTCTTC. Translated, it gives CASSLLFSYNEQFF.

In this sample, this clone turned up a few times. CDR3 nucleotide sequence: TGTGCCAGCAGCGCTCTAGCGGGGGGGCCAGATGAGCAGTTCTTC. This gives the protein CASSALAGGPDEQFF. The V call is TRBV9, the J call TRBJ2-1; 12 nucleotides agree with TRBD2. V was pared by 3 bases and J by 8 bases, with 6 bases of the junction left unmatched. The CDR3 runs to 15 residues. Germline V gene lookup returns CDR1 SGDLS and CDR2 YYNGEE. Full variable domain (outside the CDR3, taken from reference TRBV9 and TRBJ2-1): DSGVTQTPKHLITATGQRVTLRCSPRSGDLSVYWYQQSLDQGLQFLIQYYNGEERAKGNILERFSAQQFPDLHSELNLSSLELGDSALYFCASSALAGGPDEQFFGPGTRLTVL.

The CDR3 coding sequence is TGTGCCTGGAGTCGAAGAGGTCAGCCCCAGCATTTT. It encodes CAWSRRGQPQHF. The V call is TRBV30, the J call TRBJ1-5; D is undetermined. The CDR3 sequence is 12 residues long. V lost 2 bases and J lost 6, with 8 bases in between. Germline V gene sequence: CDR1 GTSNPN, CDR2 SVGIG (reference sequence).

A few counts support this clone. The chain couples TRBV10-3 to TRBJ1-1; a weak D match, TRBD1 (6 bases). Germline loops: CDR1 ENHRY, CDR2 SYGVKD. This CDR3 is 15 amino acids long. V lost 0 bases and J 3 bases, leaving 11 bases between the germline ends. DNA for the CDR3: TGTGCCATCAGTGAGTCTGGGACATCGTACACTGAAGCTTTCTTT. It yields the protein CAISESGTSYTEAFF.

This clone showed up just a few times. V and J are TRBV9 and TRBJ2-3; D remains ambiguous. Germline V CDR1 and CDR2: SGDLS, YYNGEE. V lost 7 bases, J lost 6 bases, and 9 bases lay in between. The CDR3 totals 11 residues. CDR3 sequence: CASSFADTQYF. CDR3 DNA sequence: TGTGCCAGCTCCTTTGCGGATACGCAGTATTTT.

CDR3 loop: CASSLGVGDEKLFF. In DNA, the CDR3 is TGCGCCAGCAGCCTCGGAGTGGGGGATGAAAAACTGTTTTTT. The rearrangement joins TRBV5-1 to TRBJ1-4, with TRBD1 as a possible D gene (5 bases). The germline V gene has CDR1 SGHRS and CDR2 YFSETQ. There are 14 residues in the CDR3. Trimming took off 4 bases at V and 6 bases at J, with 13 bases between the two ends.

The V gene is TRBV4-3, the J gene TRBJ2-6, with 8 positions matching TRBD1. With 4 bases clipped from V and 0 bases from J, the junction kept 5 bases outside the gene matches. Germline loops: CDR1 LGHNA, CDR2 YSLEER. CDR3 length equals 17 residues. CDR3: CASSRWDRTSGANVLTF. DNA of the CDR3: TGCGCCAGCAGCCGCTGGGACAGGACCTCTGGGGCCAACGTCCTGACTTTC.

V usage is TRBV7-2 and J usage is TRBJ1-5, with unresolved D. V was pared by 5 bases and J by 7 bases, with 18 bases between. This CDR3 contains 15 residues. Per germline, CDR1 SGHTA and CDR2 FQGNSA. Here the CDR3 DNA reads TGTGCCAGCAGCCCAACCGGACGGGATGTCCAGCCCCAGCATTTT. As protein: CASSPTGRDVQPQHF.

The chain joins TRBV4-2 to TRBJ2-1; tentatively, D is TRBD1 or TRBD2 (6 bases each). Deletions cut 1 base from V and 0 bases from J, with 22 bases between. The V gene's germline CDR1 is LGHNA and CDR2 YNFKEQ. The CDR3 loop spans 20 amino acids. CDR3 in amino acids: CASSQAGGGGLSFSYNEQFF. The CDR3 nucleotides read TGTGCCAGCAGCCAAGCTGGTGGAGGGGGTCTCTCCTTCTCCTACAATGAGCAGTTCTTC.

This chain links TRBV7-2 with TRBJ1-5; possibly TRBD1 for D (6 bases). Between the trimmed V and J ends, which lost 1 base and 8 bases, there was a span of 15 bases. Germline V gene lookup returns CDR1 SGHTA and CDR2 FQGNSA. The CDR3 sequence is 15 residues long. CDR3 in DNA: TGTGCCAGCAGCTTAGGTGACGGCAGGGGCGAGCCCCAGCATTTT. As protein: CASSLGDGRGEPQHF.

The rearrangement joins TRBV4-1 to TRBJ2-7; D ambiguous. The CDR3 runs 15 residues. Germline assignment: CDR1 MGHRA and CDR2 YSYEKL. Trimming cost V 1 base and J 2 bases, with 12 bases left between them. The DNA of the CDR3 is TGCGCCAGCAGCCAAGGTATGGCGTTCACCTACGAGCAGTACTTC. Translation gives CASSQGMAFTYEQYF.

The gene calls are TRBV7-4 and TRBJ1-2; the D is unclear. CDR3 length equals 10 residues. The V gene lost 3 bases and the J gene lost 7 bases, with 3 bases spanning the gap. Germline V lookup: CDR1 SGHVT, CDR2 SQSDAQ. This chain's CDR3 is CASSLVGYTF. In DNA form, the CDR3 reads TGTGCCAGCAGCTTGGTTGGCTACACCTTC.

This clone was counted between two and nine times. CDR3 nucleotide sequence: TGCGCCAGCAGCTTGGAGAGCTCCTATAATTCACCCCTCCACTTT. Translating gives CASSLESSYNSPLHF. The rearrangement joins TRBV5-1 to TRBJ1-6, with D hard to call. Germline V gene lookup returns CDR1 SGHRS and CDR2 YFSETQ. CDR3 length: 15 residues. Between the trimmed V and J ends, which lost 0 bases and 0 bases, there was a span of 4 bases.

The rearrangement uses TRBV5-1 and TRBJ1-2; D unresolved. Deletions cut 0 bases from V and 2 bases from J, with 8 bases between. This CDR3 has 14 residues. Per germline, CDR1 SGHRS and CDR2 YFSETQ. This CDR3 reads CASSLGASNYGYTF. The CDR3 DNA follows: TGCGCCAGCAGCTTGGGGGCCAGCAACTATGGCTACACCTTC. The full variable domain, its missing parts supplied by reference TRBV5-1 and TRBJ1-2, is KAGVTQTPRYLIKTRGQQVTLSCSPISGHRSVSWYQQTPGQGLQFLFEYFSETQRNKGNFPGRFSGRQFSNSRSEMNVSTLELGDSALYLCASSLGASNYGYTFGSGTRLTVV.

This chain connects TRBV6-1 to TRBJ2-7; 9 bases are shared with TRBD1. CDR1 and CDR2 (germline): MNHNS, SASEGT. The CDR3 length is 14 residues. The ends lost 7 bases at V and 3 bases at J; junction bases unmatched: 7. The CDR3 reads CASIRDRAFYEQYF. The DNA of the CDR3 is TGTGCCAGCATAAGGGACAGGGCATTCTACGAGCAGTACTTC.

The chain couples TRBV4-1 to TRBJ1-1; no reliable D call. Trimming left V 0 bases short and J 3 bases short, with 8 bases between. CDR3 length equals 14 residues. Germline V gene data show CDR1 as MGHRA and CDR2 as YSYEKL. CDR3 in DNA: TGCGCCAGCAGCCAAGAGATGGGATACACTGAAGCTTTCTTT. This sequence encodes CASSQEMGYTEAFF.

V and J are TRBV25-1 and TRBJ1-2, with D possibly matching TRBD1 (5 bases). CDR3 size: 13 residues. V was pared by 2 bases and J by 8 bases, with 12 bases between. CDR1 and CDR2 from the germline V gene are MGHDK and SYGVNS. DNA for the CDR3: TGTGCCAGCAGTGAAGGACATAGGGAGGGCTACACCTTC. Translating it yields CASSEGHREGYTF.

A few counts support this clone. The V and J genes are TRBV30 and TRBJ2-1, with 7 bases fitting TRBD2. The germline gives CDR1 GTSNPN, CDR2 SVGIG (reference sequence). The CDR3 covers 12 residues. Trimming took 5 bases from V and 6 from J; bases not matched to a gene: 4. CDR3 bases: TGTGCCTGGGGACTAGATTTCAATGAGCAGTTCTTC. Its protein product is CAWGLDFNEQFF.

The rearrangement links TRBV4-1 to TRBJ1-1; D possibly corresponds to TRBD1 (6 bases). CDR1 and CDR2 (germline): MGHRA, YSYEKL. The CDR3 consists of 17 residues. Trimming left V 4 bases short and J 1 base short, with 19 bases between. Here the CDR3 reads CASSPDRDTFSNTEAFF. The DNA for the CDR3 is TGCGCCAGCAGCCCAGATAGGGACACCTTCTCGAACACTGAAGCTTTCTTT.

In this sample, this clone turned up a few times. V is TRBV11-1 and J is TRBJ2-3; 7 bases agree with TRBD2. Per germline, CDR1 SGHAT and CDR2 FQDESV (reference sequence). The CDR3 has 14 residues. Trimming cost V 4 bases and J 3 bases; bases outside gene matches: 4. In nucleotides, the CDR3 is TGTGCCAGCAGCTCGGGGAGGGCGACAGATACGCAGTATTTT. This sequence encodes CASSSGRATDTQYF.

This rearrangement joins TRBV2 to TRBJ2-3, with no clear D. The CDR3 loop spans 14 amino acids. The germline V and J ends were trimmed by 8 bases and 2 bases, with 14 bases remaining between them. Germline V gives CDR1 SNHLY, CDR2 FYNNEI. CDR3 loop: CASHVGGPTDTQYF. The CDR3 DNA reads TGTGCCAGCCATGTTGGTGGGCCCACAGATACGCAGTATTTT. Drawing the rest from reference TRBV2 and TRBJ2-3, the complete variable domain is EPEVTQTPSHQVTQMGQEVILRCVPISNHLYFYWYRQILGQKVEFLVSFYNNEISEKSEIFDDQFSVERPDGSNFTLKIRSTKLEDSAMYFCASHVGGPTDTQYFGPGTRLTVL.